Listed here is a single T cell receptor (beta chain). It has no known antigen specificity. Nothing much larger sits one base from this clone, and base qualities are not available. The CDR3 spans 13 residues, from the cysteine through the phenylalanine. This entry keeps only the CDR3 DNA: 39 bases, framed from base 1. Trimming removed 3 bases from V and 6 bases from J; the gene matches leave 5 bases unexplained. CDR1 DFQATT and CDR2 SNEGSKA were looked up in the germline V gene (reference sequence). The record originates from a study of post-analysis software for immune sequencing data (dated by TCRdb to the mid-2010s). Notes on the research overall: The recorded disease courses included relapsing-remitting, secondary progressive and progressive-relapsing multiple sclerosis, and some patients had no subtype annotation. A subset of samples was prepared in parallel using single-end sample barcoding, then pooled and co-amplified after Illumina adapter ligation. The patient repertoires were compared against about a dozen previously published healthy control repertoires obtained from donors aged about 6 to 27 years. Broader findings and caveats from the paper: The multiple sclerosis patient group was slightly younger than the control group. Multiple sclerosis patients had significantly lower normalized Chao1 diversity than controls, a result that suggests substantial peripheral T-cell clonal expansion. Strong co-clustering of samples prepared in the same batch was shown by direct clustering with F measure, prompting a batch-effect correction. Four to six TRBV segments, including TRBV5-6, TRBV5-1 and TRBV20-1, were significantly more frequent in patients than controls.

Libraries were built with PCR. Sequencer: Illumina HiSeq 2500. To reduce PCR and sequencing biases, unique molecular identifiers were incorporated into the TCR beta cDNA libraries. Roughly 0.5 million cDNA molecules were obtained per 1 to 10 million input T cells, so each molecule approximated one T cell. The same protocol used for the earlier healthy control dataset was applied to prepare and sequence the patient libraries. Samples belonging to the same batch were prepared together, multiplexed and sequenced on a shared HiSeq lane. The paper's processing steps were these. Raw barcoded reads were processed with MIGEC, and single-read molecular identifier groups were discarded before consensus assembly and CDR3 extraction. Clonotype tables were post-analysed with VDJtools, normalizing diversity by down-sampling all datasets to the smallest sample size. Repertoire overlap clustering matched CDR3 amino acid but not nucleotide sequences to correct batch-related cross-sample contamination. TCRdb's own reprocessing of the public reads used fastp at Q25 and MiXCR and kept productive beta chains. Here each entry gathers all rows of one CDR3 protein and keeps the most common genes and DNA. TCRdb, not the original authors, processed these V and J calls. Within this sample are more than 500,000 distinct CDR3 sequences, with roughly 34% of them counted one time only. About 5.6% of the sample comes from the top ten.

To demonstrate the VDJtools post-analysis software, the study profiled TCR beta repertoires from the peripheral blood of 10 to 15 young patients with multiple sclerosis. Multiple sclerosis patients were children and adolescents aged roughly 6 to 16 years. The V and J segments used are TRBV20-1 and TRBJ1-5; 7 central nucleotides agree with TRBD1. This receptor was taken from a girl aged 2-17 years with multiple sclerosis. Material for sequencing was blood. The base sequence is TGCAGTGCTAGCCAGGGGGGACGTCAGCCCCAGCATTTT. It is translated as CSASQGGRQPQHF.